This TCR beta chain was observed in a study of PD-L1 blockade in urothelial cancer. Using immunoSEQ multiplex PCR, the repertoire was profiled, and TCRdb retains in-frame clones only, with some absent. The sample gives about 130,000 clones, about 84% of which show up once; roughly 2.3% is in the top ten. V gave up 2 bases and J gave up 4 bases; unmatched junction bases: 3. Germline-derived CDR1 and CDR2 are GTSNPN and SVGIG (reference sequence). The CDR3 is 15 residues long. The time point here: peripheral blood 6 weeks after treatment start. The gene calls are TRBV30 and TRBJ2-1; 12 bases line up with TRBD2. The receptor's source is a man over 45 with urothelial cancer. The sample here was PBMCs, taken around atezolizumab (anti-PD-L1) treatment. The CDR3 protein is CAWSILAGGYNEQFF. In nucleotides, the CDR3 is TGTGCCTGGAGTATACTAGCGGGAGGTTACAATGAGCAGTTCTTC.